These 17 T cell receptor beta chains were all obtained from the same sample, sequenced in a study of shared clonotypes between healthy human individuals. Assay: immunoSEQ multiplex PCR; the TCRdb copy retains only in-frame clones and omits some. Of 230,000 or so clones in the sample, about 65% were seen once. Sequenced sample: memory CD4+ T cells sorted from blood. The subset was: CD45RA-negative fraction. These receptor sequences come from a man aged 25-40 years in good health.

The rearrangement uses TRBV11-2 and TRBJ2-7, with 7 bases identical to TRBD2. In germline, CDR1 is SGHAT, CDR2 FQNNGV. CDR3 length: 13 residues. The V segment lost 6 bases and the J segment 2 bases; nucleotides outside the gene matches: 4. CDR3 sequence: CASSLLATYEQYF. The DNA of the CDR3 is TGTGCCAGCAGTCTACTAGCGACCTACGAGCAGTACTTC.

The chain employs TRBV6-4 and TRBJ2-2; unclear D gene. The CDR3 contains 13 residues. V gave up 3 bases and J gave up 6 bases, with 8 bases separating them. The germline CDR1 and CDR2 sequences are MRHNA and SNTAGT. The CDR3 DNA follows: TGTGCCAGCAGTGAAAGGGTCCCCGGGGAGCTGTTTTTT. This translates into CASSERVPGELFF.

This clone was counted at least ten times. The chain has TRBV9 and TRBJ2-6; D remains unclear. This CDR3 contains 17 residues. V was cut by 4 bases and J by 1 base, with 15 bases left in between. From germline, CDR1 is SGDLS and CDR2 YYNGEE. CDR3 bases: TGTGCCAGCAGCTCACATATTAAAGGTTCTGGGGCCAACGTCCTGACTTTC. It yields the protein CASSSHIKGSGANVLTF.

The V call is TRBV4-2, the J call TRBJ2-1, with 12 bases that match TRBD2. The CDR3 totals 20 residues. Germline assignment: CDR1 LGHNA and CDR2 YNFKEQ. With V trimmed by 1 base and J by 7 bases, 17 bases remained unmatched. The CDR3 DNA is TGTGCCAGCAGCCAAGTGGACAGGGCCACGGGGCTAGCGGGAGGGAATGAGCAGTTCTTC. Its translation is CASSQVDRATGLAGGNEQFF.

In its sample, this clone was seen a few times. The V gene is TRBV19, the J gene TRBJ2-1; 8 bases line up with TRBD1. This CDR3 has 17 residues. With 0 bases clipped from V and 5 bases from J, the junction kept 9 bases outside the gene matches. Germline V CDR1 and CDR2: LNHDA, SQIVND (reference sequence). CDR3 in DNA: TGTGCCAGTAGTATAGATGGTTGGACAGGGAGGAACAATGAGCAGTTCTTC. Protein product: CASSIDGWTGRNNEQFF.

The J gene is TRBJ1-5, the V gene TRBV6-6; possible D gene TRBD1, 5 bases. The germline gives CDR1 MNHNY, CDR2 SVGAGI (reference sequence). The V gene lost 6 bases and the J gene lost 2 bases, with 14 bases spanning the gap. The CDR3 covers 15 residues. The CDR3 protein is CASRGLGAGNQPQHF. Written as DNA, the CDR3 is TGTGCCAGCAGAGGGCTTGGGGCAGGCAATCAGCCCCAGCATTTT.

Details on this clone: Relative to the germline gene, one junction end is altered; a read error may explain this. J is TRBJ1-2 and V is TRBV5-1; 10 bases fit TRBD1. The CDR3 sequence is 14 residues long. Looked up from germline, CDR1 is SGHRS and CDR2 is YFSETQ. The CDR3 nucleotides are TGCGCCAGCACCTTGACAGGGGGCAGGTCGGGCTACACCTTC. Translated, it gives CASTLTGGRSGYTF.

In its sample, this clone was seen many times. Other DNA sequences within the sample encode an identical CDR3. The chain recombines TRBV7-9 with TRBJ2-7; D is possibly TRBD1 (5 bases). Germline CDR1 and CDR2: SEHNR and FQNEAQ (reference sequence). V was trimmed by 5 bases and J by 2 bases, leaving 10 bases between them. This CDR3 is 13 amino acids long. The CDR3 DNA is TGTGCCAGCAGCCCAAAGGGGCCCTACGAGCAGTACTTC. Translation gives CASSPKGPYEQYF.

This clone has more than one count but fewer than ten. This rearrangement joins TRBV29-1 to TRBJ2-3; D might be TRBD1 (6 bases). This CDR3 comprises 13 residues. The V end lost 3 bases, the J end lost 1 base, and 8 bases lay between the germline ends. Germline CDR1 reads SQVTM; CDR2 reads ANQGSEA. In DNA, the CDR3 is TGCAGCGTTGATGAGGGGGGCACAGATACGCAGTATTTT. It specifies CSVDEGGTDTQYF.

Notes on this clone: A junction boundary mismatches the germline segment, possibly from a read error. The genes are TRBV25-1 and TRBJ1-3; 10 bases line up with TRBD1. CDR3 size: 15 residues. Germline values: CDR1 MGHDK, CDR2 SYGVNS. The CDR3 reads CASSSGTGAGNTIYF. The CDR3 DNA reads as TGTGCCAGCAGCTCCGGGACAGGGGCTGGCAACACCATATATTTT.

This clone has just a few counts. The V call is TRBV9, the J call TRBJ2-2, with TRBD2 matching over 7 bases. This CDR3 is 16 amino acids long. The V segment lost 4 bases and the J segment 1 base; nucleotides outside the gene matches: 7. Per germline, CDR1 SGDLS and CDR2 YYNGEE. The DNA for the CDR3 is TGTGCCAGCAGCCCTTTAGCGGGCTTGAACACCGGGGAGCTGTTTTTT. Residues: CASSPLAGLNTGELFF. The complete variable domain, with remaining parts taken from reference TRBV9 and TRBJ2-2, reads DSGVTQTPKHLITATGQRVTLRCSPRSGDLSVYWYQQSLDQGLQFLIQYYNGEERAKGNILERFSAQQFPDLHSELNLSSLELGDSALYFCASSPLAGLNTGELFFGEGSRLTVL.

The chain carries TRBV10-3 and TRBJ1-1, with D possibly matching TRBD1 (6 bases). Trimming removed 6 bases at V and 3 bases at J, with 14 bases between. Germline V gene lookup returns CDR1 ENHRY and CDR2 SYGVKD. This CDR3 is 14 amino acids long. The CDR3 sequence: CAISPRGGDTEAFF. CDR3 DNA: TGTGCCATCAGCCCCAGGGGAGGGGACACTGAAGCTTTCTTT.

The chain combines TRBV27 with TRBJ2-6; D could derive from TRBD1 or TRBD2 (5 bases each). Trimming removed 7 bases at V and 0 bases at J, with 16 bases between. CDR1 and CDR2 from the germline V gene are MNHEY and SMNVEV (reference sequence). This CDR3 comprises 17 residues. CDR3 nucleotides: TGTGCCAGCACCAGACAGAACGCGGGCTCTGGGGCCAACGTCCTGACTTTC. Protein product: CASTRQNAGSGANVLTF.

This chain joins TRBV15 and TRBJ2-3; D is possibly TRBD1 (5 bases). V lost 3 bases, J lost 4 bases, and 11 bases lay in between. Germline V gene sequence: CDR1 LNHNV, CDR2 YYDKDF (reference sequence). The CDR3 sequence is 14 residues long. CDR3 DNA: TGTGCCACCAGCAGCCCAGGGTATGCAGATACGCAGTATTTT. It encodes CATSSPGYADTQYF.

This clone occurred a few times. This sequence joins TRBV5-1 and TRBJ1-2; D is unclear. Looked up from germline, CDR1 is SGHRS and CDR2 is YFSETQ. CDR3 length equals 20 residues. V was trimmed by 3 bases and J by 0 bases, leaving 27 bases between them. The CDR3: CASSSPRNLAGAPTNYGYTF. Here the CDR3 DNA reads TGCGCCAGCAGCTCCCCTCGAAATTTGGCAGGAGCCCCGACTAACTATGGCTACACCTTC. The full variable domain, completed using reference TRBV5-1 and TRBJ1-2, is KAGVTQTPRYLIKTRGQQVTLSCSPISGHRSVSWYQQTPGQGLQFLFEYFSETQRNKGNFPGRFSGRQFSNSRSEMNVSTLELGDSALYLCASSSPRNLAGAPTNYGYTFGSGTRLTVV.

The chain is built from TRBV9 and TRBJ2-1; TRBD2 matches at 13 bases. This CDR3 is built from 14 residues. V lost 4 bases and J lost 7; bases outside the gene matches: 2. Germline V gene sequence: CDR1 SGDLS, CDR2 YYNGEE. The CDR3 DNA follows: TGTGCCAGCAGCTCGACTAGCGGGAGGAATGAGCAGTTCTTC. This sequence encodes CASSSTSGRNEQFF.

The chain combines TRBV7-6 with TRBJ2-2; a possible D gene is TRBD1 (6 bases). In germline, CDR1 is SGHVS, CDR2 FNYEAQ. V lost 1 base and J 4 bases, leaving 7 bases between the germline ends. This CDR3 spans 14 amino acids. The CDR3 coding sequence is TGTGCCAGCAGCTTAGTAGGGGGCACCGGGGAGCTGTTTTTT. It codes for CASSLVGGTGELFF.